These T cell receptor beta chains were read from a single sample in a study of T cell changes during pregnancy in multiple sclerosis. Here immunoSEQ multiplex PCR was the method, and the copy in TCRdb shows in-frame clones only, minus some. The data hold around 83,000 clones, with 80% to 95% observed a single time. This specimen consisted of CD4+ T cells from peripheral blood mononuclear cells, obtained in the second trimester of pregnancy. The receptor source for this set is a female donor with multiple sclerosis, enrolled in a pregnancy study. The CDR3 runs from the conserved cysteine through the conserved F or W. Fields, in order: V gene, clone size, J gene, D gene, CDR3 DNA, CDR3 protein. D genes are given only for firm matches. Not all rows give a size; the values are once, few, many and, for expanded clones, a class.

V gene: TRBV15; clone size: once; J gene: TRBJ1-1; D gene: -; CDR3 DNA: TGTGCCACCAGCAGAGAGGGAGGGTTAGGGACTGAAGCTTTCTTT; CDR3 protein: CATSREGGLGTEAFF
V gene: TRBV19; clone size: -; J gene: TRBJ1-5; D gene: -; CDR3 DNA: TGTGCCAGTAGTATTGAACAGGGTAATCAGCCCCAGCATTTT; CDR3 protein: CASSIEQGNQPQHF
V gene: TRBV2; clone size: -; J gene: TRBJ1-5; D gene: -; CDR3 DNA: TGTGCCAGCAGTGCCGAGTTCCAAAGCAATCAGCCCCAGCATTTT; CDR3 protein: CASSAEFQSNQPQHF
V gene: TRBV11-3; clone size: -; J gene: TRBJ1-2; D gene: TRBD1; CDR3 DNA: TGTGCCAGCAGCCCCGGGGACAGGGAGATCTATGGCTACACCTTC; CDR3 protein: CASSPGDREIYGYTF
V gene: TRBV5-5; clone size: -; J gene: TRBJ2-2; D gene: -; CDR3 DNA: TGTGCCAGCAGCTTGCTCCTGACAAACACCGGGGAGCTGTTTTTT; CDR3 protein: CASSLLLTNTGELFF
V gene: TRBV5-1; clone size: once; J gene: TRBJ1-1; D gene: -; CDR3 DNA: TGCGCCAGCGGACGGTCTCCCAGGGCGAACACTGAAGCTTTCTTT; CDR3 protein: CASGRSPRANTEAFF
V gene: TRBV5-6; clone size: once; J gene: TRBJ1-5; D gene: -; CDR3 DNA: TGTGCCAGCAGCTTAAAAGGTGGACAGCATCTGCCCCAGCATTTT; CDR3 protein: CASSLKGGQHLPQHF
V gene: TRBV18; clone size: -; J gene: TRBJ2-4; D gene: -; CDR3 DNA: TGTGCCAGCTCACAGGTCGCAGGGGAAAACATTCAGTACTTC; CDR3 protein: CASSQVAGENIQYF
V gene: TRBV28; clone size: -; J gene: TRBJ2-7; D gene: -; CDR3 DNA: TGTGCCAGCAGTTTGGGCAGAGGGGGGGTTTACGAGCAGTACTTC; CDR3 protein: CASSLGRGGVYEQYF
V gene: TRBV11-2; clone size: -; J gene: TRBJ2-2; D gene: -; CDR3 DNA: TGTGCCAGCAGCTCCCGACAGGCCGGGGAGCTGTTTTTT; CDR3 protein: CASSSRQAGELFF
V gene: TRBV6-6; clone size: -; J gene: TRBJ1-1; D gene: -; CDR3 DNA: TGTGCCAGCGCGGGTGTCGCTGAAGCTTTCTTT; CDR3 protein: CASAGVAEAFF
V gene: TRBV30; clone size: -; J gene: TRBJ2-7; D gene: -; CDR3 DNA: TGTGCCTGGAGGATTGGGGCAGGACGCTCCTACGAGCAGTACTTC; CDR3 protein: CAWRIGAGRSYEQYF
V gene: TRBV19; clone size: -; J gene: TRBJ1-5; D gene: -; CDR3 DNA: TGTGCCAGTAGTATTAGTGGACATAGCAATCAGCCCCAGCATTTT; CDR3 protein: CASSISGHSNQPQHF
V gene: TRBV11-2; clone size: -; J gene: TRBJ2-7; D gene: TRBD2; CDR3 DNA: TGTGCCAGCAGTCGCAGGTGGGAGGTGGGGGGGAAACTTTCCTACGAGCAGTACTTC; CDR3 protein: CASSRRWEVGGKLSYEQYF
V gene: TRBV5-1; clone size: -; J gene: TRBJ1-1; D gene: TRBD1; CDR3 DNA: TGCGCCAGCCATTTACAGGGGGGGAACACTGAAGCTTTCTTT; CDR3 protein: CASHLQGGNTEAFF
V gene: TRBV2; clone size: -; J gene: TRBJ2-1; D gene: -; CDR3 DNA: TGTGCCAGCAGTGCCGGACACGTTCGGGACAATGAGCAGTTCTTC; CDR3 protein: CASSAGHVRDNEQFF
V gene: TRBV7-9; clone size: -; J gene: TRBJ2-3; D gene: -; CDR3 DNA: TGTGCCAGCAGCCCAGAGGGCCCACGGGGAGATACGCAGTATTTT; CDR3 protein: CASSPEGPRGDTQYF
V gene: TRBV29-1; clone size: -; J gene: TRBJ1-1; D gene: -; CDR3 DNA: TGCAGCGTGACCGGCCGGGGGGGCACTGAAGCTTTCTTT; CDR3 protein: CSVTGRGGTEAFF
V gene: TRBV7-2; clone size: once; J gene: TRBJ2-3; D gene: TRBD2; CDR3 DNA: TGTGCCAGCAGCTTAACGTTTAGCGGGGGGGTAGATACGCAGTATTTT; CDR3 protein: CASSLTFSGGVDTQYF
V gene: TRBV7-9; clone size: -; J gene: TRBJ1-5; D gene: -; CDR3 DNA: TGTGCCAGCAGCCCCAAGGGGGGGGATCAGCCCCAGCATTTT; CDR3 protein: CASSPKGGDQPQHF
V gene: TRBV5-6; clone size: -; J gene: TRBJ2-4; D gene: -; CDR3 DNA: TGTGCCAGCACCCTCAGGCAAGGGGTTGCGGACATTCAGTACTTC; CDR3 protein: CASTLRQGVADIQYF
V gene: TRBV9; clone size: -; J gene: TRBJ1-4; D gene: -; CDR3 DNA: TGTGCCAGCAGCACCCGGACGATAAGGGGTGAAAAACTGTTTTTT; CDR3 protein: CASSTRTIRGEKLFF
V gene: TRBV28; clone size: few; J gene: TRBJ1-4; D gene: -; CDR3 DNA: TGTGCCAGCAGTTTGCCAGATGAAAAACTGTTTTTT; CDR3 protein: CASSLPDEKLFF
V gene: TRBV30; clone size: -; J gene: TRBJ1-4; D gene: TRBD1; CDR3 DNA: TGTGCCTGGAGCCCAGGGGGTGGGGGTGAAAAACTGTTTTTT; CDR3 protein: CAWSPGGGGEKLFF
V gene: TRBV4-2; clone size: -; J gene: TRBJ2-1; D gene: -; CDR3 DNA: TGTGCCAGCAGACTCACGGGTTCCAGGGACTCCACCTACAATGAGCAGTTCTTC; CDR3 protein: CASRLTGSRDSTYNEQFF
V gene: TRBV5-1; clone size: few; J gene: TRBJ2-3; D gene: -; CDR3 DNA: TGCGCCAGCAGCTTCACAGGGAGAGGGGCAGATACGCAGTATTTT; CDR3 protein: CASSFTGRGADTQYF
V gene: TRBV10-3; clone size: -; J gene: TRBJ1-2; D gene: TRBD1; CDR3 DNA: TGTGCCATCTCGAATGCTGCAGGGGGCAACTATGGCTACACCTTC; CDR3 protein: CAISNAAGGNYGYTF
V gene: TRBV13; clone size: -; J gene: TRBJ1-4; D gene: TRBD1; CDR3 DNA: TGTGCCAGCAGCTACCGACAGGGGGCGCGGGAAAAACTGTTTTTT; CDR3 protein: CASSYRQGAREKLFF
V gene: TRBV7-9; clone size: -; J gene: TRBJ2-5; D gene: TRBD2; CDR3 DNA: TGTGCCAGCAGACCACGGGCGGGGGGGCGTTTCCAAGAGACCCAGTACTTC; CDR3 protein: CASRPRAGGRFQETQYF
V gene: TRBV5-4; clone size: -; J gene: TRBJ2-3; D gene: TRBD2; CDR3 DNA: TGTGCCAGCAGCCCGGGGGGACGACTAGCGGGGCCAGATACGCAGTATTTT; CDR3 protein: CASSPGGRLAGPDTQYF